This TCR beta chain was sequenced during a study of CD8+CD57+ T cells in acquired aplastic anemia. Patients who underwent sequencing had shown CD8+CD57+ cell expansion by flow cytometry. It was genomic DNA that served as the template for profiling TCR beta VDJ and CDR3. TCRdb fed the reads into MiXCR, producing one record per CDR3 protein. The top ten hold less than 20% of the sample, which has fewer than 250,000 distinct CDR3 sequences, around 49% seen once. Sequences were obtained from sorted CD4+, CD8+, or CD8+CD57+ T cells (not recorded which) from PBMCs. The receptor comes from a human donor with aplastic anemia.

The CDR3 DNA reads TGCAGTGTCAGAGATTCTTACAATGAGCAGTTCTTC. Amino acid sequence: CSVRDSYNEQFF. The gene calls are TRBV20-1 and TRBJ2-1; D gene ambiguous. V lost 7 bases and J lost 4, with 11 bases in between. CDR1 DFQATT and CDR2 SNEGSKA come from the germline V gene (reference sequence). The CDR3 is made up of 12 amino acids.